Sequencing of this TCR beta chain was carried out in a study of cytomegalovirus exposure and HLA in healthy donors. Per germline, CDR1 SGHAT and CDR2 FQNNGV. Deletions cut 5 bases from V and 0 bases from J, with 16 bases between. CDR3 length: 16 amino acids. The PCR was carried out with 60 Vbeta primers and 13 Jbeta primers. In the authors' workflow: A later analysis counted approximately 80 million unique TCR beta chains, some 10 million shared. Method: immunoSEQ multiplex PCR; TCRdb's copy keeps in-frame clones and lacks some. That table furnishes V, J and clone size, whereas the DNA furnished D and trimming. Of approximately 180,000 clones detected, more than 85% appear once; the ten largest clones hold roughly 1.9%.

The chain links TRBV11-2 to TRBJ2-5; a weak D match, TRBD2 (6 bases). The receptor's source is a woman aged 18-29 years in good health and CMV-seronegative. The sample was PBMCs. DNA of the CDR3: TGTGCCAGCAGCCCGGTTCCCCAGCGGGACCAAGAGACCCAGTACTTC. It encodes CASSPVPQRDQETQYF. The complete variable domain, with remaining parts taken from reference TRBV11-2 and TRBJ2-5, reads EAGVAQSPRYKIIEKRQSVAFWCNPISGHATLYWYQQILGQGPKLLIQFQNNGVVDDSQLPKDRFSAERLKGVDSTLKIQPAKLEDSAVYLCASSPVPQRDQETQYFGPGTRLLVL.